The subject of this entry is one T cell receptor (beta chain). Antigen: not known. PCR used 60 Vbeta primers and 13 Jbeta primers. Generated by immunoSEQ multiplex PCR, the TCRdb table keeps only in-frame clones and is missing some. This sample has 180,000 or so clones, with 75% to 85% found just once. This sample was included in a study of cytomegalovirus exposure and HLA in healthy donors. Study-wide results and caveats: The study listed approximately 170 cytomegalovirus-associated TCR beta chains. When the data were analyzed later, several of the most significant clusters appeared to be linked to common viral pathogens. Specific recognition of CMV antigens was confirmed in vitro for a few chains (all CMV-associated). Prediction of most subjects' HLA-A and HLA-B alleles by TCR beta sequences was reportedly accurate.

Germline V gene data show CDR1 as LNHDA and CDR2 as SQIVND (reference sequence). The CDR3 loop spans 15 amino acids. V was shortened by 7 bases and J by 8 bases, with 20 bases between the two germline ends. The chain employs TRBV19 and TRBJ1-4; D remains ambiguous. Sequencing was done on a sample of PBMCs. This TCR was sampled from a woman aged 25-40 years in good health and CMV-seropositive. The CDR3 DNA reads TGTGCCAGTATGGCGACAATTATGAGAGGGGAAAAACTGTTTTTT. Translated, it gives CASMATIMRGEKLFF.